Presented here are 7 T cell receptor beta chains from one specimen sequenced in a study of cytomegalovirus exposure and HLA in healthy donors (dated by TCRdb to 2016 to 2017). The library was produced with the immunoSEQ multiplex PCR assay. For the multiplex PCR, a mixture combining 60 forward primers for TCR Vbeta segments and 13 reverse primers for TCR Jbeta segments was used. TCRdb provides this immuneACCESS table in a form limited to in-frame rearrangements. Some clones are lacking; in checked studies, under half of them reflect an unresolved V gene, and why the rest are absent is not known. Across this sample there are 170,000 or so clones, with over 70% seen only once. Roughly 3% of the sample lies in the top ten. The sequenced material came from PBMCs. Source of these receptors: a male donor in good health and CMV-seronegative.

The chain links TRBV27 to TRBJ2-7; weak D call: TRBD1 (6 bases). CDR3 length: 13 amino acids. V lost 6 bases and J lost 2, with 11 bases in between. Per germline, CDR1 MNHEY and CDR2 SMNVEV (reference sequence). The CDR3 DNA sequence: TGTGCCAGCAGCCCGGGACAAGCCTACGAGCAGTACTTC. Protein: CASSPGQAYEQYF.

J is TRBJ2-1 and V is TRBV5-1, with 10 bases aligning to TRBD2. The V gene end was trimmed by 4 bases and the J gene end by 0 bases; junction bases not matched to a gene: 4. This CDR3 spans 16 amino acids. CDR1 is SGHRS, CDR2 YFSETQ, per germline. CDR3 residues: CASSPGLATSYNEQFF. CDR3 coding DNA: TGCGCCAGCAGCCCGGGACTAGCGACCTCCTACAATGAGCAGTTCTTC. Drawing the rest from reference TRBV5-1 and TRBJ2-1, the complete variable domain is KAGVTQTPRYLIKTRGQQVTLSCSPISGHRSVSWYQQTPGQGLQFLFEYFSETQRNKGNFPGRFSGRQFSNSRSEMNVSTLELGDSALYLCASSPGLATSYNEQFFGPGTRLTVL.

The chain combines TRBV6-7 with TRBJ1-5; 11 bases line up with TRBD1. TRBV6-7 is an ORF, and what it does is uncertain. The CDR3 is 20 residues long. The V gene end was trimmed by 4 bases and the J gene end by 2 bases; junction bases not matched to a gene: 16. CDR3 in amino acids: CASSCLNPGQGDSRNQPQHF. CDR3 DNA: TGTGCCAGCAGTTGCCTAAATCCGGGACAGGGGGACTCGCGCAATCAGCCCCAGCATTTT.

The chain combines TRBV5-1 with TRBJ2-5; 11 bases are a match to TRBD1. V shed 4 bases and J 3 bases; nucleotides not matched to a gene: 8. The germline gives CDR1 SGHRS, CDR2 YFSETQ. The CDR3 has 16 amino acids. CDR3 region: CASSVRTGGKEETQYF. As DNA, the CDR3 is TGCGCCAGCAGCGTTAGGACAGGGGGCAAAGAAGAGACCCAGTACTTC.

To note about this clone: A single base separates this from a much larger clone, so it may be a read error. DNA of the CDR3: TGTGCCAGCAGCTGGGGACAGGGGAGGAACACTGAAGCTTTCTTT. Amino acids: CASSWGQGRNTEAFF. J is TRBJ1-1 and V is TRBV7-6; 10 bases fit TRBD1. The germline gives CDR1 SGHVS, CDR2 FNYEAQ. V gave up 4 bases and J gave up 1 base; unmatched junction bases: 3. The CDR3 extends over 15 amino acids.

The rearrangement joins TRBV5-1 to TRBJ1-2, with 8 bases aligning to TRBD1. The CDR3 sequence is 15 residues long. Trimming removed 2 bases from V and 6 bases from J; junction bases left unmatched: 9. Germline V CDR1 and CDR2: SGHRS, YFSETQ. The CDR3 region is CASSFAGQGENGYTF. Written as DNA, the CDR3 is TGCGCCAGCAGCTTCGCTGGACAGGGTGAGAATGGCTACACCTTC.

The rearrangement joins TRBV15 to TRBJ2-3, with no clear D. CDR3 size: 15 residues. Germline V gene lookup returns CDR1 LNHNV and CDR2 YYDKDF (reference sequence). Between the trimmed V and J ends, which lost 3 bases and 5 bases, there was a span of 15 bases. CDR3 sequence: CATSRRNSIRDTQYF. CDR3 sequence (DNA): TGTGCCACCAGCAGGAGGAATTCGATACGAGATACGCAGTATTTT.